This T cell receptor beta chain stems from a study of CD8 T cells in Susac syndrome. About the study: Treatment at blood withdrawal was none, corticosteroids, or intravenous immunoglobulin alone in Susac syndrome patients.

Random hexamers were used to reverse transcribe the RNA input (roughly 0.5 to 1 ug). From the immunoSEQ multiplex PCR reads, TCRdb called clonotypes with MiXCR, one entry per CDR3 protein. The repertoire includes about 180,000 distinct CDR3 sequences, 94% of them detected once, and 0.1% to 0.13% sits in the top ten. In contrast to the negatively isolated CD8+ and CD4+ T cells, TEMRA cells were FACS-enriched. This CDR3 is built from 12 residues. From germline, CDR1 is SEHNR and CDR2 FQNEAQ (reference sequence). Unmatched junction bases numbered 1, after V lost 1 base and J lost 11 bases. The chain recombines TRBV7-9 with TRBJ2-3, with 9 bases lining up with TRBD2. The receptor was isolated from a human donor with Susac syndrome. The specimen was CD4+ T cells from PBMCs. The CDR3 sequence: CASSLDSGGQYF. CDR3 DNA sequence: TGTGCCAGCAGCTTAGATAGCGGGGGGCAGTATTTT.